The entry below gives a single T cell receptor beta chain sequence along with its context. Its antigen is as yet unknown. This sample was included in a study of cytomegalovirus exposure and HLA in healthy donors. Findings of the study overall: Most CMV-associated TCR beta chains were later found to appear HLA-restricted.

In the PCR, 60 Vbeta and 13 Jbeta primers were used. Assay: immunoSEQ multiplex PCR; the TCRdb copy retains only in-frame clones and omits some. The sample has around 190,000 clones; around 79% are singletons. The receptor comes from a woman in her thirties in good health and CMV-seropositive. The source material was PBMCs.

Here the CDR3 reads CASRRSYSSYEQYF. CDR3 coding DNA: TGTGCCAGCAGAAGAAGTTACAGCTCCTACGAGCAGTACTTC. J is TRBJ2-7 and V is TRBV5-6; unclear D gene. This CDR3 spans 14 amino acids. The V gene lost 5 bases and the J gene lost 0 bases, with 12 bases spanning the gap. CDR1 is SGHDT, CDR2 YYEEEE, per germline.